This T cell receptor (beta chain) was recorded in a study of OX40 agonist ivuxolimab in advanced cancers. Generated by immunoSEQ multiplex PCR, the TCRdb table keeps only in-frame clones and is missing some. Seen here are 50,000 to 75,000 clones, about 85% observed once, and the top ten hold around 1.2%. The sequence derives from an adult with an advanced solid tumor such as melanoma, head and neck, liver or kidney cancer. The material was CD4+ or CD8+ T cells sorted from blood, obtained in a trial of the OX40 agonist ivuxolimab.

The CDR3 sequence: CANEGREDYGYTF. The CDR3 DNA sequence: TGTGCCAACGAGGGCAGGGAGGACTATGGCTACACCTTC. The rearrangement links TRBV7-9 to TRBJ1-2; TRBD1 is a possible D gene (5 bases). V dropped 10 bases and J dropped 3 bases, with 15 bases sitting between them. Germline V gives CDR1 SEHNR, CDR2 FQNEAQ (reference sequence). CDR3 size: 13 residues.